The 28 T cell receptor beta chains reported below all come from one sample, sequenced in a study of cytomegalovirus exposure and HLA in healthy donors. The PCR used 60 Vbeta and 13 Jbeta primers. This table comes from immunoSEQ multiplex PCR, and its TCRdb copy is limited to in-frame clones, with some not included. Of over 130,000 clones in the sample, 75% to 85% are singletons; the top ten hold 3% to 4%. Sequencing input: PBMCs. The receptors shown here come from a human donor in good health.

The chain is built from TRBV19 and TRBJ2-7, with unresolved D. V was cut by 3 bases and J by 4 bases, with 10 bases left in between. The CDR3 has 13 residues. Germline V lookup: CDR1 LNHDA, CDR2 SQIVND (reference sequence). CDR3 sequence (DNA): TGTGCCAGTAGTATTCAAACCAGTTACGAGCAGTACTTC. Translated, it gives CASSIQTSYEQYF.

V gene TRBV19 combines with J gene TRBJ2-1, with 7 bases lining up with TRBD1. V shed 2 bases and J 3 bases; nucleotides not matched to a gene: 4. CDR3 size: 15 residues. Germline V gene sequence: CDR1 LNHDA, CDR2 SQIVND (reference sequence). CDR3 DNA sequence: TGTGCCAGTAGTATACGTGGACAGGACTACAATGAGCAGTTCTTC. Protein: CASSIRGQDYNEQFF.

This sequence joins TRBV30 and TRBJ1-1, with a weak D call TRBD1 (5 bases). Germline-derived CDR1 and CDR2 are GTSNPN and SVGIG (reference sequence). V was clipped by 3 bases and J by 12 bases, with 20 bases between them. The length of the CDR3 is 13 residues. The CDR3 nucleotides are TGTGCCTGGAGCCCCTCTGCAGGGAGGATTTCTTTCTTT. Translation gives CAWSPSAGRISFF. Supplemented by reference TRBV30 and TRBJ1-1, the full variable domain reads SQTIHQWPATLVQPVGSPLSLECTVEGTSNPNLYWYRQAAGRGLQLLFYSVGIGQISSEVPQNLSASRPQDRQFILSSKKLLLSDSGFYLCAWSPSAGRISFFGQGTRLTVV.

This rearrangement joins TRBV4-2 to TRBJ1-6; no firm D call. Germline CDR1 reads LGHNA; CDR2 reads YNFKEQ. V lost 0 bases to trimming and J lost 7 bases, with 10 bases between them. CDR3 length: 15 residues. The chain's CDR3 is CASSQDPRRNSPLHF. Here the CDR3 DNA reads TGTGCCAGCAGCCAAGATCCCCGGAGGAATTCACCCCTCCACTTT.

The rearrangement joins TRBV5-1 to TRBJ1-1, with D possibly being TRBD1 (6 bases). V shed 0 bases and J shed 4 bases, with 10 bases lying between them. The CDR3 is 14 residues long. Germline CDR1 SGHRS, CDR2 YFSETQ. CDR3 region: CASSLAKGGTEAFF. The CDR3 bases are TGCGCCAGCAGCTTGGCCAAAGGGGGCACTGAAGCTTTCTTT.

This clone was seen only once. The chain carries TRBV20-1 and TRBJ1-3; D unclear. Germline V gene lookup returns CDR1 DFQATT and CDR2 SNEGSKA (reference sequence). The CDR3 totals 11 residues. Trimming cost V 6 bases and J 9 bases, with 12 bases left between them. The CDR3 nucleotides read TGCAGTGCCCCAGACGGAGCCACCATATATTTT. Protein product: CSAPDGATIYF.

This chain uses TRBV6-4 with TRBJ2-1, with 10 bases that match TRBD2. The CDR3 has 16 amino acids. Germline trimming cut 1 base from V and 7 bases from J; bases unmatched to any gene: 7. Germline values: CDR1 MRHNA, CDR2 SNTAGT. The DNA of the CDR3 is TGTGCCAGCAGTGACTTAGCGGGGGGAAACACAAATGAGCAGTTCTTC. Translated: CASSDLAGGNTNEQFF.

The chain links TRBV10-1 to TRBJ1-3, with 7 positions matching TRBD1. The V gene end was trimmed by 3 bases and the J gene end by 7 bases; junction bases not matched to a gene: 6. CDR3 length equals 14 residues. The germline V gene encodes CDR1 WNHNN and CDR2 SYGVQD (reference sequence). In DNA form, the CDR3 reads TGCGCCAGCAGTGAAAAAGGGGGCGCGAACACCATATATTTT. It is translated as CASSEKGGANTIYF.

Only a few counts were recorded for this clone. The gene calls are TRBV4-3 and TRBJ2-1; 7 nucleotides agree with TRBD2. The CDR3 runs 16 residues. V dropped 0 bases and J dropped 2; count of bases not matched to a gene: 4. Germline lookup yields CDR1 LGHNA and CDR2 YSLEER. For the CDR3, the DNA is TGCGCCAGCAGCCAAGAGAGCCTAGCGGCCTACAATGAGCAGTTCTTC. Translated: CASSQESLAAYNEQFF.

The chain links TRBV7-2 to TRBJ2-2, with D perhaps TRBD1 (6 bases). V shed 5 bases and J shed 6 bases, with 16 bases lying between them. CDR3 length equals 15 residues. Germline V gene sequence: CDR1 SGHTA, CDR2 FQGNSA. CDR3 sequence: CASSRDTGHPGELFF. The CDR3 nucleotides are TGTGCCAGCAGCCGGGATACAGGGCATCCCGGGGAGCTGTTTTTT.

Remarks on this clone: One end of the junction varies from germline; a read error may be responsible. The chain combines TRBV30 with TRBJ2-2, with 8 bases identical to TRBD1. The germline V gene has CDR1 GTSNPN and CDR2 SVGIG (reference sequence). This CDR3 region has 15 residues. The CDR3 DNA sequence: TGTGCCTGGGAGGGGACAGGTCCGAACACCGGGGAGCTGCTTTTT. It translates to CAWEGTGPNTGELLF.

The rearrangement joins TRBV10-3 to TRBJ2-1, with D tentatively TRBD2 (6 bases). Trimming removed 4 bases from V and 4 bases from J, with 14 bases in between. Looked up from germline, CDR1 is ENHRY and CDR2 is SYGVKD. This CDR3 contains 15 residues. The CDR3 is CAISASSGTYNEQFF. CDR3 nucleotide sequence: TGTGCCATCAGTGCATCCTCCGGGACTTACAATGAGCAGTTCTTC.

On this clone: In the same sample, other DNA sequences code for this CDR3. This chain links TRBV19 with TRBJ1-1, with D possibly matching TRBD1 (5 bases). V lost 3 bases and J 4 bases, leaving 9 bases between the germline ends. CDR1 and CDR2 from the germline V gene are LNHDA and SQIVND (reference sequence). The CDR3 consists of 13 residues. In DNA, the CDR3 is TGTGCCAGTAGTATTCAGGGTAGCACTGAAGCTTTCTTT. Translated: CASSIQGSTEAFF.

The rearrangement links TRBV27 to TRBJ2-7; TRBD2 might be the D (5 bases). Germline CDR1 reads MNHEY; CDR2 reads SMNVEV (reference sequence). With 7 bases removed from V and 3 bases from J, the gap between germline ends came to 16 bases. This CDR3 is 14 amino acids long. The CDR3: CASKGYDGDYEQYF. For the CDR3, the DNA is TGTGCCAGCAAGGGTTATGACGGGGACTACGAGCAGTACTTC.

The chain carries TRBV27 and TRBJ1-1, with D unclear. The germline V and J ends were trimmed by 2 bases and 8 bases, with 6 bases remaining between them. The CDR3 spans 11 residues. Looked up from germline, CDR1 is MNHEY and CDR2 is SMNVEV (reference sequence). The CDR3 coding sequence is TGTGCCAGCAGTTTAAGGGAGGAAGCTTTCTTT. As protein: CASSLREEAFF.

A word on this clone: One end of the junction does not line up with germline, which may come from a read error. The V and J genes are TRBV5-6 and TRBJ1-2; D perhaps matches TRBD1 (5 bases). The CDR3 covers 12 residues. Germline loops: CDR1 SGHDT, CDR2 YYEEEE. The CDR3 sequence is CASSFWGYGYPF. In nucleotides, the CDR3 is TGTGCCAGCAGCTTCTGGGGCTATGGCTACCCCTTC.

This chain uses TRBV10-1 with TRBJ2-3; tentative D call: TRBD2 (5 bases). Germline V gives CDR1 WNHNN, CDR2 SYGVQD (reference sequence). CDR3 length equals 14 residues. V was clipped by 4 bases and J by 5 bases, with 13 bases between them. In DNA form, the CDR3 reads TGCGCCAGCAGTGCCCTGAGGGCGGTAGATACGCAGTATTTT. Protein product: CASSALRAVDTQYF.

This chain joins TRBV10-3 and TRBJ1-1; 10 bases fit TRBD1. The trim removed 4 bases at V and 5 bases at J, leaving 10 bases unmatched. In germline, CDR1 is ENHRY, CDR2 SYGVKD. The CDR3 sequence is 16 residues long. CDR3 DNA: TGTGCCATCAGTGGTCGGACAGGGGGAAAGGTTACTGAAGCTTTCTTT. Translation: CAISGRTGGKVTEAFF.

The chain couples TRBV10-3 to TRBJ2-7; no reliable D call. V dropped 3 bases and J dropped 5 bases, with 11 bases sitting between them. CDR3 size: 13 residues. From germline, CDR1 is ENHRY and CDR2 SYGVKD. The CDR3, as DNA: TGTGCCATCAGTGAACTTGTTGGTCACGAGCAGTACTTC. Its protein is CAISELVGHEQYF.

About this clone itself: Additional DNA sequences in this sample encode the identical CDR3. The chain couples TRBV6-5 to TRBJ1-5; TRBD1 agrees at 8 bases. Per the germline V gene, CDR1 is MNHEY and CDR2 is SVGAGI. After removal of 5 bases from V and 4 bases from J, the junction contained 1 base not matched to a gene. The CDR3 is 13 amino acids. Written as DNA, the CDR3 is TGTGCCAGCAGTCGGACAGGGAATCAGCCCCAGCATTTT. This translates into CASSRTGNQPQHF.

The rearrangement links TRBV5-6 to TRBJ1-1; possibly TRBD1 for D (5 bases). CDR1 and CDR2 (germline): SGHDT, YYEEEE. The CDR3 length is 13 residues. Trimming stripped 2 bases from V and 10 bases from J, with 15 bases between. The CDR3 is CASSLPGDLGAFF. CDR3 DNA sequence: TGTGCCAGCAGCTTACCGGGGGATCTCGGAGCTTTCTTT. The variable domain in full, completed from reference TRBV5-6 and TRBJ1-1, reads DAGVTQSPTHLIKTRGQQVTLRCSPKSGHDTVSWYQQALGQGPQFIFQYYEEEERQRGNFPDRFSGHQFPNYSSELNVNALLLGDSALYLCASSLPGDLGAFFGQGTRLTVV.

The V and J genes are TRBV29-1 and TRBJ2-7; maybe TRBD2 (5 bases). From germline, CDR1 is SQVTM and CDR2 ANQGSEA. V lost 5 bases and J 3 bases, leaving 14 bases between the germline ends. This CDR3 has 13 residues. DNA for the CDR3: TGCAGCGTTCTACGGCCTGAGGGCTACGAGCAGTACTTC. Its protein product is CSVLRPEGYEQYF.

The chain carries TRBV7-6 and TRBJ2-1, with 8 bases lining up with TRBD2. This CDR3 region has 14 residues. Looked up from germline, CDR1 is SGHVS and CDR2 is FNYEAQ. V shed 4 bases, J shed 6 bases, and the junction held 5 bases outside the gene matches. The CDR3, as DNA: TGTGCCAGCAGCTGGAGTAGCGGGACCAATGAGCAGTTCTTC. It is translated as CASSWSSGTNEQFF. The full variable domain, rest sourced from reference TRBV7-6 and TRBJ2-1, is GAGVSQSPRYKVTKRGQDVALRCDPISGHVSLYWYRQALGQGPEFLTYFNYEAQQDKSGLPNDRFSAERPEGSISTLTIQRTEQRDSAMYRCASSWSSGTNEQFFGPGTRLTVL.

The chain uses TRBV19 and TRBJ2-1; 7 nucleotides match TRBD2. The CDR3 sequence is 16 residues long. J gave up 4 bases and V 4 bases, and 10 bases lay outside the gene matches. Germline V gene sequence: CDR1 LNHDA, CDR2 SQIVND (reference sequence). CDR3 sequence reads: CASSKVGGRTYNEQFF. In DNA form, the CDR3 reads TGTGCCAGTAGTAAGGTTGGCGGGAGAACGTACAATGAGCAGTTCTTC. The full variable domain, with the rest looked up from reference TRBV19 and TRBJ2-1, is DGGITQSPKYLFRKEGQNVTLSCEQNLNHDAMYWYRQDPGQGLRLIYYSQIVNDFQKGDIAEGYSVSREKKESFPLTVTSAQKNPTAFYLCASSKVGGRTYNEQFFGPGTRLTVL.

This clone showed up just a few times. The J gene is TRBJ2-7, the V gene TRBV5-1; 8 bases agree with TRBD2. Germline V lookup: CDR1 SGHRS, CDR2 YFSETQ. The CDR3 is 22 amino acids. V lost 4 bases, J lost 3 bases, and 30 bases stayed unmatched. The CDR3 nucleotides read TGCGCCAGCAGCCCCTGGACAGATCTCACAGCGGGAGTGATCCGAAGGCGCTACGAGCAGTACTTC. Translation: CASSPWTDLTAGVIRRRYEQYF.

CDR3 loop: CASSLREIGKDTQYF. The CDR3 DNA reads as TGTGCCAGCAGCCTCCGGGAAATCGGGAAGGATACGCAGTATTTT. The chain is built from TRBV5-6 and TRBJ2-3; a weak D match, TRBD2 (5 bases). The germline V gene encodes CDR1 SGHDT and CDR2 YYEEEE. The CDR3 length is 15 residues. V was cut by 4 bases and J by 6 bases, with 18 bases left in between.

This clone was recorded a few times. The rearrangement uses TRBV7-9 and TRBJ2-3, with D tentatively TRBD1 (5 bases). The ends were cut back, 1 base at V and 3 bases at J, with 11 bases in the middle. Germline CDR1 and CDR2: SEHNR and FQNEAQ (reference sequence). The CDR3 has 15 residues. This chain's CDR3 is CASSLEGQGTDTQYF. DNA for the CDR3: TGTGCCAGCAGCTTAGAAGGGCAGGGTACAGATACGCAGTATTTT.

This clone showed up just a few times. This sequence joins TRBV7-2 and TRBJ1-2, with 8 bases lining up with TRBD1. V was clipped by 5 bases and J by 3 bases; unmatched bases: 8. CDR3 size: 15 residues. CDR1 SGHTA and CDR2 FQGNSA come from the germline V gene. CDR3 bases: TGTGCCAGCAGCCTTCGACAGGGGCGGGACTATGGCTACACCTTC. Amino acid sequence: CASSLRQGRDYGYTF.